A selection of T cell receptor beta chains follows, all from one sample in a study of blood T cell repertoires in COVID-19. TCRdb's table, derived via immunoSEQ multiplex PCR, lists solely in-frame clones and lacks some. The sample carries over 150,000 clones, approximately 86% recorded once. Input material: peripheral blood. Source of these receptors: a woman older than 75 with active or convalescent COVID-19. Both conserved end residues are part of each CDR3. The D gene is left open where the match is weak. Clone size, where shown, is once, few, many, or a class for clones that have expanded.

>TRBV19|TRBJ2-7|NA|TRBD1
TGTGCCAGTAGCCGGACAGGGTTTCTCGAGCAGTACTTC
CASSRTGFLEQYF
>TRBV21-1|TRBJ1-3|medium-sized|NA
TGTGCCAGCAGCAGCAATCGGGACTTTTACGTTCGGGTTCGGAACACCATATATTTT
CASSSNRDFYVRVRNTIYF
>TRBV5-6|TRBJ1-3|NA|NA
TGTGCCAGCAGCTTGATTGGAGGGCAAGCTGGAAACACCATATATTTT
CASSLIGGQAGNTIYF
>TRBV5-1|TRBJ2-2|NA|TRBD2
TGCGCCAGCCAGCGGGAGTTGAAAACCGGGGAGCTGTTTTTT
CASQRELKTGELFF
>TRBV6-2/TRBV6-3|TRBJ2-1|NA|TRBD2
TGTGCCAGCAGTTACCTCGAAAGCGGGAGGAATGAGCAGTTCTTC
CASSYLESGRNEQFF
>TRBV5-1|TRBJ1-1|NA|TRBD1
TGCGCCAGCAGCCAAAACACAGGGGGACGGACTGAAGCTTTCTTT
CASSQNTGGRTEAFF
>TRBV18|TRBJ2-1|NA|TRBD1
TGTGCCAGCTCACCACCGGGACAGGGGGCAAGGGGGCAGTTCTTC
CASSPPGQGARGQFF
>TRBV9|TRBJ2-7|once|TRBD2
TGTGCCAGCAGCGTAGGCGGACTAGCGGGAGGCTCCTACGAGCAGTACTTC
CASSVGGLAGGSYEQYF
>TRBV19|TRBJ1-5|NA|TRBD1
TGTGCCAGTAGTGGGGGACAGCTCCTGGCAGGCAATCAGCCCCAGCATTTT
CASSGGQLLAGNQPQHF
>TRBV5-1|TRBJ1-2|NA|TRBD1
TGCGCCAGCAGCTTGGACCAGGGGGTGGTTGGCTACACCTTC
CASSLDQGVVGYTF
>TRBV18|TRBJ1-1|NA|TRBD1
TGTGCCAGCTCATCCGGGACAGGGGGAACTGAAGCTTTCTTT
CASSSGTGGTEAFF
>TRBV5-1|TRBJ2-3|NA|TRBD1
TGCGCCAGCAGCTTTGCGGGACAGGGATTGGGTACGCAGTATTTT
CASSFAGQGLGTQYF
>TRBV28|TRBJ2-4|NA|NA
TGTGCCAGCAGCCTGGGGGGGCAGGCGGACATTCAGTACTTC
CASSLGGQADIQYF
>TRBV5-4|TRBJ2-7|once|NA
TGTGCCAGCAGCCTCACAGGAAACTACGAGCAGTACTTC
CASSLTGNYEQYF
>TRBV10-3|TRBJ2-1|NA|NA
TGTGCCACCCAGGGCCCCTCAGCGCCCGACAATGAGCAGTTCTTC
CATQGPSAPDNEQFF
>TRBV28|TRBJ1-6|NA|TRBD1
TGTGCCAGCAGTCCGGCTGGGACAGCTTATAATTCACCCCTCCACTTT
CASSPAGTAYNSPLHF
>TRBV5-1|TRBJ2-1|many|NA
TGCGCCAGCAGCTACCCTAGTACAGGGTACAATGAGCAGTTCTTC
CASSYPSTGYNEQFF
>TRBV7-3|TRBJ1-1|NA|NA
TGTGCCAGCAGCTTAACGGCGGGAATGAACACTGAAGCTTTCTTT
CASSLTAGMNTEAFF
>TRBV5-4|TRBJ2-5|NA|TRBD2
TGTGCCAGCAGCTTCCCGCGGTTTGGAGCGGGAGGTGAGGAGACCCAGTACTTC
CASSFPRFGAGGEETQYF
>TRBV5-1|TRBJ2-7|NA|NA
TGCGCCAGCAGCGCCACAGCCGGGACCTACGAGCAGTACTTC
CASSATAGTYEQYF
>TRBV6-5|TRBJ1-1|NA|TRBD1
TGTGCCAGCGGGGACAGGGTGATGGCTGAAGCTTTCTTT
CASGDRVMAEAFF
>TRBV5-1|TRBJ2-1|NA|NA
TGCGCCAGCAGCTTGGGCACCACGGTCTCCTACAATGAGCAGTTCTTC
CASSLGTTVSYNEQFF
>TRBV24-1|TRBJ1-2|NA|TRBD1
TGTGCCACCAGTGGGACAGGGGAAAATGGCTACACCTTC
CATSGTGENGYTF
>TRBV4-1|TRBJ1-5|NA|NA
TGCGCCAGCAGCCAAGATTGGCCACAGCGCAATCAGCCCCAGCATTTT
CASSQDWPQRNQPQHF
>TRBV15|TRBJ2-3|NA|TRBD2
TGTGCCACCAGCTTGAGCGGGACCCGCACAGATACGCAGTATTTT
CATSLSGTRTDTQYF
>TRBV2|TRBJ1-6|NA|NA
TGTGCGAGCAATTTACGGGGGGTGTCACCCCTCCACTTT
CASNLRGVSPLHF
>TRBV10-3|TRBJ2-7|NA|NA
TGTGCCATCAGGGACAGCTCCTACGAGCAGTACTTC
CAIRDSSYEQYF
>TRBV29-1|TRBJ2-3|NA|NA
TGCAGCGTTGACAGGTTCGACACAGATACGCAGTATTTT
CSVDRFDTDTQYF
>TRBV4-1|TRBJ2-1|few|NA
TGCGCCAGCAGCCTGACTAGAACCAAGAGTGAGCAGTTCTTC
CASSLTRTKSEQFF
>TRBV9|TRBJ2-1|NA|TRBD2
TGTGCCAGCAGCGCCACTAGCGGGAGCCGACGGAATGAGCAGTTCTTC
CASSATSGSRRNEQFF
>TRBV12-5|TRBJ2-1|few|TRBD2
TGTGCTAGTGGTTCTAGCGGGAGGGCTGATGAGCAGTTCTTC
CASGSSGRADEQFF
>TRBV11-2|TRBJ1-5|NA|TRBD1
TGTGCCAGCAGCCCGACAGGGGGCGGACAGCCCCAGCATTTT
CASSPTGGGQPQHF
>TRBV5-5|TRBJ1-1|NA|NA
TGTGCCAGCAGCTTGTATGGGGAGACTGAAGCTTTCTTT
CASSLYGETEAFF
>TRBV7-2|TRBJ2-1|NA|NA
TGTGCCAGCAGCTTGGGTGGACTCAACAATGAGCAGTTCTTC
CASSLGGLNNEQFF
>TRBV11-2|TRBJ2-2|NA|TRBD1
TGTGCCAGCACCCGGGACAGGGGACTTAACGGGGAGCTGTTTTTT
CASTRDRGLNGELFF
>TRBV6-6|TRBJ2-1|NA|TRBD2
TGTGCCAGCAGTTACTCCCTAGCGGGTAGCGAACAGCAGTTCTTC
CASSYSLAGSEQQFF
>TRBV6-5|TRBJ1-1|few|NA
TGTGTCTCGGCCAGGGGCGGTGGCACTGAAGCTTTCTTT
CVSARGGGTEAFF
>TRBV7-9|TRBJ2-1|NA|TRBD2
TGTGCCAGCAGCTCCGGGACTAGCGGAAACAATGAGCAGTTCTTC
CASSSGTSGNNEQFF
>TRBV7-9|TRBJ2-1|NA|TRBD2
TGTGCCAGCAGCTTAGTTGGCGGGAGCACCCCTGAGCAGTTCTTC
CASSLVGGSTPEQFF
>TRBV5-6|TRBJ1-1|few|NA
TGTGCCAGCAGCCCTTACCGGGAAGGAAGAACTGAAGCTTTCTTT
CASSPYREGRTEAFF
>TRBV5-1|TRBJ1-1|NA|TRBD1
TGCGCCAGCAGTAGCAGGGGGCTAGCTGAAGCTTTCTTT
CASSSRGLAEAFF